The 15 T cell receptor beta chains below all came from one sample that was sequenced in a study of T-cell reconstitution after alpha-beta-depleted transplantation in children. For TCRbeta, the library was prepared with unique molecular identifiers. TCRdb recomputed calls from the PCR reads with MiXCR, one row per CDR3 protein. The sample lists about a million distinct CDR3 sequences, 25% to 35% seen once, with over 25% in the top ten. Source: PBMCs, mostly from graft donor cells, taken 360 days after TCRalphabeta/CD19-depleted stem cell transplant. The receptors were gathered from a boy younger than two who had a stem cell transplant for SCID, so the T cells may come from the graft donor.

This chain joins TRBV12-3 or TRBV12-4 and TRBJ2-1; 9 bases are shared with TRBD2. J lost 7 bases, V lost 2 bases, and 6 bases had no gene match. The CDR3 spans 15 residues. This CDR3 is CASSLRASGDNEQFF. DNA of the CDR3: TGTGCCAGCAGTTTAAGGGCTAGCGGGGATAATGAGCAGTTCTTC.

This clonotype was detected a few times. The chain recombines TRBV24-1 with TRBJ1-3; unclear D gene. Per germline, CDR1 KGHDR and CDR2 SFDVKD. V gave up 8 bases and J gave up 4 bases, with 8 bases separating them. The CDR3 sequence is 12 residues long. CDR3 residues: CATNLYGNTIYF. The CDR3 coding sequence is TGTGCCACCAACCTCTACGGAAACACCATATATTTT.

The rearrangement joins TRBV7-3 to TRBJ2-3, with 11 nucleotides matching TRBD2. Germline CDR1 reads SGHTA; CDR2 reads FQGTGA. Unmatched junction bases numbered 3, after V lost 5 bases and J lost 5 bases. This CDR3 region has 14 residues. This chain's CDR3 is CASSQTSGVDTQYF. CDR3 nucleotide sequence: TGTGCCAGCAGCCAGACTAGCGGGGTAGATACGCAGTATTTT.

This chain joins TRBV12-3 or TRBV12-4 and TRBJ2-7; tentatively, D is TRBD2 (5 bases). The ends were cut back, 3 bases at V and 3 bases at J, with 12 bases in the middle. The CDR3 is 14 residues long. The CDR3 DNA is TGTGCCAGCAGTTTTTTGGAGGCTGGCTACGAGCAGTACTTC. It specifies CASSFLEAGYEQYF.

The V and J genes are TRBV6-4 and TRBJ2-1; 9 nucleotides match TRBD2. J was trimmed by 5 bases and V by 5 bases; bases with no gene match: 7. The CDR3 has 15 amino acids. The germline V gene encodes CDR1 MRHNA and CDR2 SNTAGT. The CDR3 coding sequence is TGTGCCAGCAGTCCACTAGCGGGCCTAAACAATGAGCAGTTCTTC. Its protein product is CASSPLAGLNNEQFF.

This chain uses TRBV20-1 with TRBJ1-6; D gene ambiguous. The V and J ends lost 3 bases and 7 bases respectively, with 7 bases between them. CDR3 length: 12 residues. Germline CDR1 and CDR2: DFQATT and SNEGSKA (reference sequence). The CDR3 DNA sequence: TGCAGTGCTAGTCCCCTCAATTCACCCCTCCACTTT. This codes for CSASPLNSPLHF.

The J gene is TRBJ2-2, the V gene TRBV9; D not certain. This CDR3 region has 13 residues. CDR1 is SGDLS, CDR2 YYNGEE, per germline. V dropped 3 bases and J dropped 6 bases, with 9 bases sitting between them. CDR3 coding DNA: TGTGCCAGCAGCGAAGCAATCTCCGGGGAGCTGTTTTTT. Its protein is CASSEAISGELFF.

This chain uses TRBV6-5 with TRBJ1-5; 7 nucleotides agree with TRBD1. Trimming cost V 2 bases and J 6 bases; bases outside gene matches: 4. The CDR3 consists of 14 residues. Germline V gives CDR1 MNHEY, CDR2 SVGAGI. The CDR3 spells CASSYDRQGQPQHF. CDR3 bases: TGTGCCAGCAGTTACGATAGACAGGGTCAGCCCCAGCATTTT.

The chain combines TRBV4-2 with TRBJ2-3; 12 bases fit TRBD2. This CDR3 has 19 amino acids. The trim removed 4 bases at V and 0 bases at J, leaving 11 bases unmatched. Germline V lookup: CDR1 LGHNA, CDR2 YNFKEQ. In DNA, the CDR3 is TGTGCCAGCAGCCTCCTCGGACTAGCGGGGAAAACTAGCACAGATACGCAGTATTTT. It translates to CASSLLGLAGKTSTDTQYF.

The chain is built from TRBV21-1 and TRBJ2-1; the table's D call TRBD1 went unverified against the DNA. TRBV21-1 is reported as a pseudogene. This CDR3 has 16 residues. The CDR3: CASSKGQTITYNEQFF. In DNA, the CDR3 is TGTGCCAGCAGCAAAGGACAGACCATCACCTACAATGAGCAGTTCTTC.

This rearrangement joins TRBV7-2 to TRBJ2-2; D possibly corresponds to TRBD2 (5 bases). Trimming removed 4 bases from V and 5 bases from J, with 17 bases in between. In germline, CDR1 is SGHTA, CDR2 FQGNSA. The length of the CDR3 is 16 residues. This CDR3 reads CASSSGVHRGTGELFF. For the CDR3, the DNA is TGTGCCAGCAGCTCCGGGGTACACCGAGGGACCGGGGAGCTGTTTTTT.

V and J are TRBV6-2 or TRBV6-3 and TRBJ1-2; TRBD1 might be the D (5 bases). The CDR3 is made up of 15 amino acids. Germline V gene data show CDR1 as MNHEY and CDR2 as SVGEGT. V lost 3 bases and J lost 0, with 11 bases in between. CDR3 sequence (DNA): TGTGCCAGCAGTTATTGGGGGTCCGCTAACTATGGCTACACCTTC. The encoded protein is CASSYWGSANYGYTF.

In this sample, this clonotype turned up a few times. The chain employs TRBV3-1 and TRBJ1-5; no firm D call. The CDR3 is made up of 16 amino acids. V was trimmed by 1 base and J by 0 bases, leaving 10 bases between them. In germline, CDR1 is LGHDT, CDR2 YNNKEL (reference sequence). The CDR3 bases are TGTGCCAGCAGCCAAGGCGGAGCTTATAGCAATCAGCCCCAGCATTTT. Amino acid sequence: CASSQGGAYSNQPQHF.

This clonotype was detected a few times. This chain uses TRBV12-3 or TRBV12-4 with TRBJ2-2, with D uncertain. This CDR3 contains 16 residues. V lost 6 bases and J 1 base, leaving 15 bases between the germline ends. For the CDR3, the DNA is TGTGCCAGCAGCAACGAAGGACGGTTGAACACCGGGGAGCTGTTTTTT. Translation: CASSNEGRLNTGELFF.

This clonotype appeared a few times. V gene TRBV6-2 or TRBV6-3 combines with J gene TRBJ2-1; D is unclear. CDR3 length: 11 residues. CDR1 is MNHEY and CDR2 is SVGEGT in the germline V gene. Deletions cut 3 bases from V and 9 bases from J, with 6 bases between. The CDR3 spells CASSYSTEQFF. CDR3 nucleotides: TGTGCCAGCAGTTATAGCACTGAGCAGTTCTTC.